The 27 T cell receptor beta chains presented below share a single source sample, sequenced in a study of blood T cell repertoires in COVID-19. Profiled with immunoSEQ multiplex PCR; TCRdb holds only in-frame clones, not every one. The data hold about 350,000 clones, with around 87% observed a single time. Sequencing was performed on PBMCs or T cells enriched from blood (not recorded which). These receptors all come from a woman aged 25-40 years who had recovered from COVID-19.

This sequence joins TRBV6-5 and TRBJ1-2, with 10 bases matching TRBD1. V trimming: 5 bases; J trimming: 8 bases; junction bases outside the gene matches: 8. This CDR3 region has 14 residues. Germline loops: CDR1 MNHEY, CDR2 SVGAGI. The CDR3 protein is CASSPTGGSGGYTF. The CDR3 region has the DNA TGTGCCAGCAGTCCGACAGGGGGCAGCGGAGGCTACACCTTC.

This clone was counted only a few times. V gene TRBV6-4 combines with J gene TRBJ1-2; D not certain. CDR1 and CDR2 (germline): MRHNA, SNTAGT. Trimming removed 0 bases at V and 4 bases at J, with 9 bases between. The CDR3 has 14 residues. Here the CDR3 DNA reads TGTGCCAGCAGTGACTCGGAGGGAGCCTATGGCTACACCTTC. Translation: CASSDSEGAYGYTF.

This sequence joins TRBV5-1 and TRBJ2-7; TRBD2 is a possible D gene (6 bases). The CDR3 length is 15 residues. V dropped 1 base and J dropped 2 bases, with 13 bases sitting between them. CDR1 and CDR2 (germline): SGHRS, YFSETQ. The CDR3 sequence: CASSLRSAGPYEQYF. The CDR3 region has the DNA TGCGCCAGCAGCTTGAGGTCAGCGGGTCCCTACGAGCAGTACTTC. The full variable domain, with the rest looked up from reference TRBV5-1 and TRBJ2-7, is KAGVTQTPRYLIKTRGQQVTLSCSPISGHRSVSWYQQTPGQGLQFLFEYFSETQRNKGNFPGRFSGRQFSNSRSEMNVSTLELGDSALYLCASSLRSAGPYEQYFGPGTRLTVT.

This clone was seen only a few times. The rearrangement links TRBV5-6 to TRBJ2-3; TRBD1 agrees at 9 bases. This CDR3 comprises 17 residues. Trimming at V came to 2 bases and at J to 5 bases, leaving 12 bases not matched to a gene. Per the germline V gene, CDR1 is SGHDT and CDR2 is YYEEEE. CDR3 residues: CASSFGRGTGFGDTQYF. DNA for the CDR3: TGTGCCAGCAGCTTTGGCCGAGGGACAGGGTTTGGAGATACGCAGTATTTT.

The rearrangement links TRBV2 to TRBJ2-7, with 7 nucleotides matching TRBD2. The V gene end was trimmed by 8 bases and the J gene end by 7 bases; junction bases not matched to a gene: 8. The CDR3 loop spans 12 amino acids. CDR1 is SNHLY, CDR2 FYNNEI, per germline. The CDR3 is CASFPGGGEQYF. The CDR3 DNA follows: TGTGCCAGCTTCCCGGGAGGAGGGGAGCAGTACTTC.

The chain employs TRBV24-1 and TRBJ2-5; TRBD2 matches 7 bases. V lost 9 bases and J lost 2; bases outside the gene matches: 5. The CDR3 is 13 amino acids. Germline V gene lookup returns CDR1 KGHDR and CDR2 SFDVKD. CDR3 residues: CATAAGEQETQYF. The CDR3 DNA follows: TGTGCCACCGCCGCGGGGGAACAAGAGACCCAGTACTTC.

A word on this clone: Within the sample, other DNA sequences also encode this same CDR3. The chain employs TRBV3-1 (or the pseudogene TRBV3-2) and TRBJ2-7, with no clear D. V gave up 1 base and J gave up 2 bases, with 6 bases separating them. Germline V gene lookup returns CDR1 LGHDT and CDR2 YNNKEL (reference sequence). The CDR3 has 13 residues. In DNA, the CDR3 is TGTGCCAGCAGCCAAGGCGGCCCCTACGAGCAGTACTTC. This codes for CASSQGGPYEQYF.

A few counts support this clone. V is TRBV27 and J is TRBJ2-7; 8 bases align to TRBD2. The V gene's germline CDR1 is MNHEY and CDR2 SMNVEV (reference sequence). The CDR3 length is 17 residues. The V gene end was trimmed by 6 bases and the J gene end by 4 bases; junction bases not matched to a gene: 17. The CDR3 DNA is TGTGCCAGCAGCCCCCCGGGTTGCGGGGGGTTAAAGTACGAGCAGTACTTC. Protein: CASSPPGCGGLKYEQYF.

This clone occurred a few times. The chain couples TRBV19 to TRBJ1-6; 11 nucleotides align to TRBD1. CDR3 length: 14 amino acids. Unmatched junction bases numbered 6, after V lost 10 bases and J lost 7 bases. Germline lookup yields CDR1 LNHDA and CDR2 SQIVND (reference sequence). The CDR3 DNA reads TGTGCCACCTGGGACAGGGGGTACAATTCACCCCTCCACTTT. It is translated as CATWDRGYNSPLHF.

V and J are TRBV19 and TRBJ1-1; TRBD1 aligns across 7 bases. Per the germline V gene, CDR1 is LNHDA and CDR2 is SQIVND (reference sequence). V lost 5 bases to trimming and J lost 2 bases; unmatched junction nucleotides: 8. This CDR3 region has 15 residues. For the CDR3, the DNA is TGTGCCAGTAGTCTCCGGGACAGCATTAACACTGAAGCTTTCTTT. Protein: CASSLRDSINTEAFF.

The chain has TRBV11-2 and TRBJ2-7, with TRBD1 as a possible D gene (6 bases). This CDR3 is 14 amino acids long. The V gene lost 0 bases and the J gene lost 3 bases, with 9 bases spanning the gap. The germline gives CDR1 SGHAT, CDR2 FQNNGV. The CDR3 protein is CASSLDTGNYEQYF. The CDR3 nucleotides are TGTGCCAGCAGCTTAGATACAGGGAACTACGAGCAGTACTTC.

The J gene is TRBJ2-2, the V gene TRBV12-3 or TRBV12-4, with 8 nucleotides matching TRBD1. The CDR3 totals 13 residues. CDR3 sequence (DNA): TGTGCAATAACAGGGGGGAGTACCGGGGAGCTGTTTTTT. Amino acid sequence: CAITGGSTGELFF.

This clone was detected once. V and J are TRBV5-1 and TRBJ2-7, with D uncertain. The CDR3 totals 15 residues. Germline CDR1 reads SGHRS; CDR2 reads YFSETQ. Trimming removed 4 bases from V and 0 bases from J, with 14 bases in between. The CDR3 bases are TGCGCCAGCAGCCATTCCTACGTAGACTCCTACGAGCAGTACTTC. Translating gives CASSHSYVDSYEQYF.

J is TRBJ2-6 and V is TRBV5-1, with 9 nucleotides matching TRBD1. The CDR3 totals 17 residues. V lost 0 bases to trimming and J lost 3 bases; unmatched junction nucleotides: 4. The germline V gene encodes CDR1 SGHRS and CDR2 YFSETQ. The CDR3 coding sequence is TGCGCCAGCAGCTTGGAGACAGGGGGTGGTGGGGCCAACGTCCTGACTTTC. Translation: CASSLETGGGGANVLTF. The full variable domain, in which reference TRBV5-1 and TRBJ2-6 provide the parts outside the CDR3, is KAGVTQTPRYLIKTRGQQVTLSCSPISGHRSVSWYQQTPGQGLQFLFEYFSETQRNKGNFPGRFSGRQFSNSRSEMNVSTLELGDSALYLCASSLETGGGGANVLTFGAGSRLTVL.

The genes are TRBV6-4 and TRBJ1-2; no clear D gene. Germline values: CDR1 MRHNA, CDR2 SNTAGT. The germline V and J ends were trimmed by 3 bases and 8 bases, with 19 bases remaining between them. The CDR3 extends over 15 amino acids. The CDR3 protein is CASSESYYGFRGYTF. The CDR3 DNA follows: TGTGCCAGCAGTGAATCATATTACGGGTTTCGGGGCTACACCTTC.

The rearrangement links TRBV3-1 (or the pseudogene TRBV3-2) to TRBJ1-4; D is perhaps TRBD1 (5 bases). The germline V and J ends were trimmed by 1 base and 5 bases, with 8 bases remaining between them. CDR3 length equals 14 residues. Germline V gene sequence: CDR1 LGHDT, CDR2 YNNKEL (reference sequence). The CDR3 region is CASSQGQFNEKLFF. CDR3 nucleotides: TGTGCCAGCAGCCAAGGACAGTTCAATGAAAAACTGTTTTTT.

V gene TRBV15 combines with J gene TRBJ1-1, with 9 bases aligning to TRBD1. This CDR3 is 15 amino acids long. Germline V gene sequence: CDR1 LNHNV, CDR2 YYDKDF (reference sequence). The ends lost 3 bases at V and 6 bases at J; junction bases unmatched: 8. The CDR3 nucleotides read TGTGCCACCAGCAGGGACAGGGGAACCCGGGCTGAAGCTTTCTTT. This translates into CATSRDRGTRAEAFF.

CDR3 residues: CASSLTRDRGSQPQHF. The CDR3 coding sequence is TGCGCCAGCAGCCTCACCCGGGACAGGGGTTCACAGCCCCAGCATTTT. The genes are TRBV4-3 and TRBJ1-5; 10 nucleotides align to TRBD1. Germline V gives CDR1 LGHNA, CDR2 YSLEER. V was clipped by 4 bases and J by 7 bases; unmatched bases: 10. CDR3 length: 16 amino acids.

This chain joins TRBV7-9 and TRBJ1-2, with 9 bases that match TRBD1. This CDR3 comprises 13 residues. J was trimmed by 6 bases and V by 5 bases; bases with no gene match: 4. CDR1 and CDR2 (germline): SEHNR, FQNEAQ (reference sequence). CDR3 amino acids: CASSPGTGNGYTF. The CDR3 nucleotides read TGTGCCAGCAGCCCGGGGACAGGGAATGGCTACACCTTC.

The J gene is TRBJ1-2, the V gene TRBV12-3 or TRBV12-4; D is unclear. The CDR3 runs to 12 residues. V dropped 6 bases and J dropped 3 bases, with 8 bases sitting between them. The CDR3 DNA follows: TGTGCCAGCAGCTCCGGGGACTATGGCTACACCTTC. Residues: CASSSGDYGYTF.

The V and J genes are TRBV19 and TRBJ2-2; perhaps TRBD2 as D (7 bases). This CDR3 contains 17 residues. The germline CDR1 and CDR2 sequences are LNHDA and SQIVND (reference sequence). V lost 3 bases, J lost 5 bases, and 19 bases lay in between. CDR3 DNA sequence: TGTGCCAGTAGTATTTATGGCGGGGGCGCGGCGACCGGGGAGCTGTTTTTT. This codes for CASSIYGGGAATGELFF.

The chain recombines TRBV6-2 or TRBV6-3 with TRBJ2-7; 7 nucleotides match TRBD1. Germline V lookup: CDR1 MNHEY, CDR2 SVGEGT. Trimming cost V 5 bases and J 5 bases; bases outside gene matches: 12. The CDR3 runs 15 residues. This chain's CDR3 is CASSAELRQGHEQYF. The CDR3 DNA sequence: TGTGCCAGCAGTGCTGAATTGCGACAGGGCCACGAGCAGTACTTC.

V usage is TRBV5-4 and J usage is TRBJ2-5; weak D call: TRBD2 (5 bases). The germline V and J ends were trimmed by 4 bases and 0 bases, with 13 bases remaining between them. CDR3 length: 15 residues. Per the germline V gene, CDR1 is SGHNT and CDR2 is YYREEE (reference sequence). The DNA of the CDR3 is TGTGCCAGCAGCGTATCCTCGGGGTACCAAGAGACCCAGTACTTC. It yields the protein CASSVSSGYQETQYF.

This clone has a single count. The chain is built from TRBV5-1 and TRBJ1-2, with D tentatively TRBD1 (6 bases). The CDR3 is 16 amino acids. Germline V CDR1 and CDR2: SGHRS, YFSETQ. With 1 base removed from V and 4 bases from J, the gap between germline ends came to 17 bases. The CDR3 spells CASSLRWDTAFYGYTF. Written as DNA, the CDR3 is TGCGCCAGCAGCTTGCGGTGGGACACAGCGTTCTATGGCTACACCTTC.

V is TRBV9 and J is TRBJ1-2; TRBD1 is a possible D gene (5 bases). Germline CDR1 SGDLS, CDR2 YYNGEE. The CDR3 consists of 15 residues. V shed 4 bases and J shed 2 bases, with 15 bases lying between them. The CDR3: CASSPGDRGNYGYTF. CDR3 sequence (DNA): TGTGCCAGCAGCCCGGGGGATAGGGGCAACTATGGCTACACCTTC.

The count of this clone is one. CDR3 coding DNA: TGTGCCAGCAGCCACGGGAGTTCACCCCTCCACTTT. It codes for CASSHGSSPLHF. V is TRBV3-1 (or the pseudogene TRBV3-2) and J is TRBJ1-6; D not certain. The V gene's germline CDR1 is LGHDT and CDR2 YNNKEL (reference sequence). The CDR3 covers 12 residues. V was shortened by 3 bases and J by 9 bases, with 6 bases between the two germline ends.

The gene calls are TRBV9 and TRBJ2-3, with TRBD2 matching 8 bases. The V gene end was trimmed by 5 bases and the J gene end by 0 bases; junction bases not matched to a gene: 5. The CDR3 length is 15 residues. Germline lookup yields CDR1 SGDLS and CDR2 YYNGEE. The CDR3 DNA reads as TGTGCCAGCAGTGTTAGCGGGGACAGCACAGATACGCAGTATTTT. This encodes CASSVSGDSTDTQYF.